This T cell receptor beta chain was obtained from a study of yellow fever vaccine responses in identical twins. This CDR3 region has 15 residues. V lost 3 bases and J lost 3; bases outside the gene matches: 5. CDR1 WNHNN and CDR2 SYGVQD come from the germline V gene (reference sequence). Turning to this clonotype: What it binds is unknown.

TCRdb itself ran the RT-PCR reads through MiXCR, one entry per CDR3 protein. The sample lists roughly 2,000 distinct CDR3 sequences; roughly 73% were seen once. Broader study findings: Twins' vaccine T cell response reportedly gave the appearance of partial convergence and partial personalization.

The receptor was isolated from a woman aged 18-30 years who received the yellow fever vaccine. The rearrangement joins TRBV10-1 to TRBJ2-7; 10 bases line up with TRBD2. This material consisted of T cells from blood (PBMCs), unsorted or a sorted subset (not recorded which), taken before or after yellow fever vaccination (not recorded which). The CDR3 reads CASSDPTSGDYEQYF. CDR3 nucleotides: TGCGCCAGCAGTGATCCAACTAGCGGGGACTACGAGCAGTACTTC.